In this sample, the clone carrying this T cell receptor (beta chain) turned up a few times. Its cognate antigen is unknown. This sample stems from a study of cytotoxic CD8 clonotypes in ibrutinib-treated CLL. Whole-study context: Once patients had received a median about eleven months of treatment, range 6 to 36, response samples were obtained.

Points from the study as a whole: With treatment, public clonotypes, which were uncommon, either contracted or remained stable.

TCRdb's copy holds only in-frame clones and misses some; the assay was immunoSEQ multiplex PCR. The sample yields 250,000 to 350,000 clones, roughly three quarters seen once. This CDR3 region has 16 residues. Germline CDR1 LNHDA, CDR2 SQIVND (reference sequence). The V gene lost 4 bases and the J gene lost 5 bases, with 21 bases spanning the gap. This chain joins TRBV19 and TRBJ2-7, with D tentatively TRBD2 (6 bases). This specimen was PBMCs, taken at disease progression, from a patient treated with ibrutinib. The sequence was collected from a human donor with chronic lymphocytic leukemia. CDR3 DNA sequence: TGTGCCAGTAGTACGGGATCGGGGGAGAGGTTCCACGAGCAGTACTTC. Protein sequence: CASSTGSGERFHEQYF.